This TCR beta chain was captured in a study of glioma-infiltrating T cells after dendritic cell vaccination. In the study overall: Dendritic cells derived from monocytes and pulsed with autologous tumor lysate formed the vaccine. Dendritic cell vaccine was injected intradermally three times, biweekly. Overall study findings and caveats: Higher TCR clonality did not directly relate to longer survival.

This clone was recorded only once. What it binds is unknown. Time point described: after dendritic cell vaccination, including at tumor progression/relapse. Here immunoSEQ multiplex PCR was the method, and the copy in TCRdb shows in-frame clones only, minus some. The table includes about 76,000 clones, roughly 87% detected once. The TCR sequence derives from a human donor with glioblastoma. This material consisted of blood, taken after dendritic cell vaccination.

The CDR3 DNA reads as TGTGCCAGCAGTTCTACCGGGACAGGGGGCAACGCTGAAGCTTTCTTT. Protein product: CASSSTGTGGNAEAFF. The chain carries TRBV28 and TRBJ1-1; TRBD1 aligns across 12 bases. V shed 4 bases and J 6 bases; nucleotides not matched to a gene: 9. This CDR3 is built from 16 residues. Germline CDR1 reads MDHEN; CDR2 reads SYDVKM.